Below are 23 T cell receptor beta chains sequenced from a single sample in a study of cytomegalovirus exposure and HLA in healthy donors. The PCR made use of 60 Vbeta and 13 Jbeta primers. Sequencing used immunoSEQ multiplex PCR; TCRdb keeps in-frame clones, though not all of them. The sample contains about 120,000 clones, approximately 8% of which appear only once. The sample taken for sequencing was PBMCs. The receptor set was obtained from a woman aged 40 to 50 in good health and CMV-seropositive.

This rearrangement joins TRBV28 to TRBJ1-1; D may be TRBD1 (5 bases). Germline CDR1 is MDHEN and CDR2 is SYDVKM. The CDR3 is made up of 14 amino acids. Trimming removed 3 bases at V and 5 bases at J, with 13 bases between. CDR3 residues: CASSFGGAWTEAFF. CDR3 coding DNA: TGTGCCAGCAGTTTTGGCGGGGCTTGGACTGAAGCTTTCTTT.

This chain links TRBV11-2 with TRBJ1-2; no definite D call. V was pared by 6 bases and J by 0 bases, with 8 bases between. The CDR3 contains 13 residues. Germline assignment: CDR1 SGHAT and CDR2 FQNNGV. CDR3 nucleotides: TGTGCCAGCAGATCACAAGCTAACTATGGCTACACCTTC. Translation gives CASRSQANYGYTF.

The V and J genes are TRBV29-1 and TRBJ2-3, with D possibly being TRBD2 (6 bases). Germline V CDR1 and CDR2: SQVTM, ANQGSEA. CDR3 length: 12 residues. Trimming removed 6 bases from V and 0 bases from J, with 7 bases in between. CDR3 DNA: TGCAGCGTCGGGACTAGCACAGATACGCAGTATTTT. It specifies CSVGTSTDTQYF.

This clone has a handful of counts. This rearrangement joins TRBV2 to TRBJ2-3, with TRBD2 as a possible D gene (6 bases). The CDR3 sequence is 18 residues long. The germline V gene encodes CDR1 SNHLY and CDR2 FYNNEI. V dropped 8 bases and J dropped 3 bases, with 27 bases sitting between them. This chain's CDR3 is CASPPWGEASPETDTQYF. The CDR3 DNA is TGTGCCAGCCCTCCCTGGGGGGAGGCCAGTCCGGAAACAGATACGCAGTATTTT.

CDR3: CATSRENEKLFF. CDR3 DNA: TGTGCCACCAGCAGGGAGAATGAAAAACTGTTTTTT. The chain joins TRBV15 to TRBJ1-4; D call uncertain. The CDR3 has 12 amino acids. V was shortened by 3 bases and J by 5 bases, with 4 bases between the two germline ends. The germline V gene encodes CDR1 LNHNV and CDR2 YYDKDF (reference sequence).

This clone was recorded a few times. The CDR3 DNA reads TGTGCCAGCAGTCAAACAGGGGTCACCAATCAGCCCCAGCATTTT. Translation gives CASSQTGVTNQPQHF. This chain uses TRBV6-5 with TRBJ1-5; 7 nucleotides line up with TRBD1. This CDR3 is 15 amino acids long. With V trimmed by 5 bases and J by 3 bases, 7 bases remained unmatched. The V gene's germline CDR1 is MNHEY and CDR2 SVGAGI.

The chain carries TRBV5-1 and TRBJ1-2; the D gene is possibly TRBD1 (6 bases). The CDR3 is 15 amino acids. The germline gives CDR1 SGHRS, CDR2 YFSETQ. V shed 0 bases and J shed 4 bases, with 13 bases lying between them. CDR3 DNA: TGCGCCAGCAGCTTGGAGACAGGTGGACTCTATGGCTACACCTTC. Translation gives CASSLETGGLYGYTF.

This clone showed up just a few times. The chain employs TRBV6-1 and TRBJ1-4; D remains unclear. CDR1 is MNHNS and CDR2 is SASEGT in the germline V gene. V dropped 3 bases and J dropped 0 bases, with 11 bases sitting between them. This CDR3 has 16 amino acids. The CDR3 here is CASSERRVPTNEKLFF. The CDR3 DNA is TGTGCCAGCAGTGAGAGGAGGGTACCAACTAATGAAAAACTGTTTTTT.

This clone was detected only a few times. CDR3 loop: CASSIGSSYGYTF. In DNA, the CDR3 is TGTGCCAGTAGTATTGGTTCTAGCTATGGCTACACCTTC. The rearrangement uses TRBV19 and TRBJ1-2; the D is unclear. CDR3 length: 13 residues. V gave up 3 bases and J gave up 4 bases, with 9 bases separating them. Germline values: CDR1 LNHDA, CDR2 SQIVND (reference sequence).

This clone was detected only a few times. The rearrangement uses TRBV7-3 and TRBJ2-1; 13 nucleotides match TRBD2. The CDR3 spans 18 residues. Germline-derived CDR1 and CDR2 are SGHTA and FQGTGA. Unmatched junction bases numbered 8, after V lost 6 bases and J lost 0 bases. CDR3 nucleotides: TGTGCCAGCAGTCCTCCGGGACTAGCGGGGAACTCCTACAATGAGCAGTTCTTC. Protein product: CASSPPGLAGNSYNEQFF.

Here the CDR3 DNA reads TGTGCCAGCAGTGGCGGGACAGCAACCTACGAGCAGTACTTC. Residues: CASSGGTATYEQYF. V gene TRBV6-1 combines with J gene TRBJ2-7; a possible D gene is TRBD1 (7 bases). V was trimmed by 4 bases and J by 2 bases, leaving 12 bases between them. The germline V gene encodes CDR1 MNHNS and CDR2 SASEGT. CDR3 length: 14 residues.

There are a few counts of this clone. This chain joins TRBV25-1 and TRBJ1-3, with D hard to call. Trimming removed 0 bases from V and 4 bases from J, with 7 bases in between. This CDR3 region has 14 residues. Looked up from germline, CDR1 is MGHDK and CDR2 is SYGVNS. CDR3 nucleotide sequence: TGTGCCAGCAGTGAATATGGAGAGGGAAACACCATATATTTT. This encodes CASSEYGEGNTIYF. Using reference TRBV25-1 and TRBJ1-3 for the parts outside the CDR3, the full variable domain is EADIYQTPRYLVIGTGKKITLECSQTMGHDKMYWYQQDPGMELHLIHYSYGVNSTEKGDLSSESTVSRIRTEHFPLTLESARPSHTSQYLCASSEYGEGNTIYFGEGSWLTVV.

This chain links TRBV10-1 with TRBJ2-3; TRBD2 matches 13 bases. The CDR3 runs 17 residues. The V gene's germline CDR1 is WNHNN and CDR2 SYGVQD (reference sequence). Trimming removed 3 bases from V and 2 bases from J; junction bases left unmatched: 5. The chain's CDR3 is CASSDPGLAGSTDTQYF. Here the CDR3 DNA reads TGCGCCAGCAGTGACCCGGGACTAGCGGGGTCCACAGATACGCAGTATTTT.

This clone was picked up a small number of times. This chain links TRBV6-5 with TRBJ2-7, with TRBD1 matching over 10 bases. Unmatched junction bases numbered 8, after V lost 2 bases and J lost 4 bases. CDR1 is MNHEY and CDR2 is SVGAGI in the germline V gene. This CDR3 has 16 amino acids. The CDR3 is CASSYLGTGVGYEQYF. For the CDR3, the DNA is TGTGCCAGCAGTTACCTCGGGACAGGGGTAGGGTACGAGCAGTACTTC.

This chain connects TRBV27 to TRBJ1-4, with 9 bases identical to TRBD1. V trimming: 8 bases; J trimming: 7 bases; junction bases outside the gene matches: 8. CDR1 MNHEY and CDR2 SMNVEV come from the germline V gene (reference sequence). This CDR3 contains 14 residues. Written as DNA, the CDR3 is TGTGCCAGCGGCGAACAGGGGGCGAGTGAAAAACTGTTTTTT. Translating it yields CASGEQGASEKLFF. Full variable domain (outside the CDR3, taken from reference TRBV27 and TRBJ1-4): EAQVTQNPRYLITVTGKKLTVTCSQNMNHEYMSWYRQDPGLGLRQIYYSMNVEVTDKGDVPEGYKVSRKEKRNFPLILESPSPNQTSLYFCASGEQGASEKLFFGSGTQLSVL.

As for this clone: Other DNA sequences in the same sample also yield this CDR3. This sequence joins TRBV6-1 and TRBJ2-5; 11 bases are a match to TRBD2. The CDR3 has 15 residues. V lost 2 bases to trimming and J lost 1 base; unmatched junction nucleotides: 0. In germline, CDR1 is MNHNS, CDR2 SASEGT. The CDR3 region has the DNA TGTGCCAGCAGTGAACTAGCGGGGGGCCAAGAGACCCAGTACTTC. This translates into CASSELAGGQETQYF.

J is TRBJ1-1 and V is TRBV6-6; D might be TRBD1 (5 bases). The CDR3 has 15 amino acids. Trimming took 5 bases from V and 0 from J, leaving 13 bases between them. Germline V gene lookup returns CDR1 MNHNY and CDR2 SVGAGI (reference sequence). The CDR3 DNA follows: TGTGCCAGCAGTCACAGTAGGACAATGAACACTGAAGCTTTCTTT. The encoded protein is CASSHSRTMNTEAFF.

This clone occurred a few times. The chain employs TRBV19 and TRBJ1-1; D perhaps matches TRBD1 (6 bases). The germline V and J ends were trimmed by 3 bases and 7 bases, with 12 bases remaining between them. The CDR3 consists of 13 residues. CDR1 and CDR2 from the germline V gene are LNHDA and SQIVND (reference sequence). Here the CDR3 reads CASSMWGRGEAFF. CDR3 DNA sequence: TGTGCCAGTAGTATGTGGGGGCGCGGTGAAGCTTTCTTT.

The chain uses TRBV5-1 and TRBJ2-7, with D possibly TRBD2 on 5 matching bases. Per the germline V gene, CDR1 is SGHRS and CDR2 is YFSETQ. The V end lost 3 bases, the J end lost 6 bases, and 10 bases lay between the germline ends. This CDR3 has 12 residues. As DNA, the CDR3 is TGCGCCAGCAGCTCTTTGGCGGGCGAGCAGTACTTC. It is translated as CASSSLAGEQYF.

The chain recombines TRBV10-3 with TRBJ1-3; D unresolved. The CDR3 runs to 15 residues. Germline-derived CDR1 and CDR2 are ENHRY and SYGVKD. Trimming left V 0 bases short and J 2 bases short, with 8 bases between. CDR3 nucleotide sequence: TGTGCCATCAGTGAGTCGAGAGGGACTGGAAACACCATATATTTT. Encoded protein: CAISESRGTGNTIYF.

The chain couples TRBV7-7 to TRBJ2-1, with D possibly matching TRBD2 (6 bases). Between the trimmed V and J ends, which lost 1 base and 7 bases, there was a span of 8 bases. Germline V gives CDR1 SSHAT, CDR2 FNYEAQ (reference sequence). The CDR3 is 13 residues long. The chain's CDR3 is CASSLGGRNEQFF. The CDR3 DNA reads as TGTGCCAGCAGCTTAGGGGGGAGGAATGAGCAGTTCTTC.

This clone was detected only a few times. The V call is TRBV5-6, the J call TRBJ1-2; D perhaps matches TRBD1 (6 bases). The CDR3 covers 16 residues. CDR1 and CDR2 from the germline V gene are SGHDT and YYEEEE. Trimming pared 0 bases from V and 4 bases from J, leaving 16 bases between. CDR3: CASSLGNRALGYGYTF. The CDR3 coding sequence is TGTGCCAGCAGCTTGGGCAACAGGGCACTAGGCTATGGCTACACCTTC.

The chain carries TRBV9 and TRBJ1-2, with D unclear. Germline lookup yields CDR1 SGDLS and CDR2 YYNGEE. This CDR3 spans 12 amino acids. V gave up 4 bases and J gave up 5 bases, with 9 bases separating them. In DNA form, the CDR3 reads TGTGCCAGCAGCCATACTCTATATGGCTACACCTTC. Its protein is CASSHTLYGYTF.